The 24 T cell receptor beta chains below were found in one sample sequenced in a study of identical twins. TCRdb recomputed calls from the 5' RACE reads with MiXCR, one row per CDR3 protein. In the table there are approximately 500,000 distinct CDR3 sequences, 20% to 25% of which are singletons. These data were also filed under a second study, of T cells expressing NK-cell markers.

The sample was CD4+ T cells sorted from blood. Receptors originate from a woman under 30 in good health.

In this sample, this clonotype turned up a few times. The J gene is TRBJ2-2, the V gene TRBV12-3 or TRBV12-4, with 9 bases lining up with TRBD2. The V and J ends lost 0 bases and 8 bases, in that order; junction bases with no gene match: 4. CDR3 size: 15 residues. The chain's CDR3 is CASSLAGTSGGELFF. CDR3 nucleotides: TGTGCCAGCAGTTTAGCGGGTACTAGCGGGGGGGAGCTGTTTTTT.

This clonotype has only a few counts. The V gene is TRBV12-3 or TRBV12-4, the J gene TRBJ2-7; 8 nucleotides match TRBD1. The J segment lost 4 bases and the V segment lost 3 bases, leaving 2 bases of the junction unmatched. This CDR3 is built from 13 residues. DNA for the CDR3: TGTGCCAGCAGTTTGTGGGACAGGTACGAGCAGTACTTC. Encoded protein: CASSLWDRYEQYF.

The V call is TRBV9, the J call TRBJ2-7; 7 bases are shared with TRBD2. CDR1 and CDR2 (germline): SGDLS, YYNGEE. This CDR3 is 15 amino acids long. V was clipped by 2 bases and J by 7 bases; unmatched bases: 12. The CDR3 region is CASSVGTNPTLEQYF. CDR3 nucleotide sequence: TGTGCCAGCAGCGTTGGGACTAACCCTACGCTGGAGCAGTACTTC.

This sequence joins TRBV7-2 and TRBJ2-5; no clear D gene. Looked up from germline, CDR1 is SGHTA and CDR2 is FQGNSA. V was pared by 8 bases and J by 1 base, with 11 bases between. The CDR3 runs 13 residues. CDR3 residues: CASCRARQETQYF. CDR3 DNA: TGTGCCAGCTGCCGGGCCCGCCAAGAGACCCAGTACTTC.

This clonotype was picked up a small number of times. This rearrangement joins TRBV9 to TRBJ2-5; 7 nucleotides match TRBD2. The germline CDR1 and CDR2 sequences are SGDLS and YYNGEE. Trimming cost V 4 bases and J 5 bases; bases outside gene matches: 11. The CDR3 loop spans 15 amino acids. As DNA, the CDR3 is TGTGCCAGCAGCCCATCTGGGACTATCGTTGAGACCCAGTACTTC. Protein: CASSPSGTIVETQYF.

This clonotype occurred many times. The genes are TRBV5-1 and TRBJ2-5; 9 bases line up with TRBD1. In germline, CDR1 is SGHRS, CDR2 YFSETQ. V shed 0 bases and J 5 bases; nucleotides not matched to a gene: 5. The CDR3 has 15 residues. The CDR3 nucleotides read TGCGCCAGCAGCTTGGACAGGGGGCTGATGGAGACCCAGTACTTC. Amino acid sequence: CASSLDRGLMETQYF.

As concerns this clonotype: Germline and junction disagree at one end, which may indicate a read error. The chain carries TRBV20-1 and TRBJ1-5; D uncertain. CDR3 length: 12 amino acids. Germline V lookup: CDR1 DFQATT, CDR2 SNEGSKA (reference sequence). This CDR3 is CSGGNSYQPQHF. The CDR3 DNA is TGCAGTGGGGGAAATAGCTATCAGCCCCAGCATTTT.

The V gene is TRBV12-3 or TRBV12-4, the J gene TRBJ2-2; 10 bases are shared with TRBD2. The ends lost 6 bases at V and 6 bases at J; junction bases unmatched: 7. This CDR3 comprises 15 residues. The CDR3 bases are TGTGCCAGCAGAGCAGCGGGAGGGCCGTCCGGGGAGCTGTTTTTT. Amino acids: CASRAAGGPSGELFF.

This clonotype appeared once. This sequence joins TRBV20-1 and TRBJ1-2, with D possibly matching TRBD1 (5 bases). The CDR3 is 13 amino acids. CDR1 is DFQATT, CDR2 SNEGSKA, per germline (reference sequence). V shed 3 bases and J shed 4 bases, with 12 bases lying between them. The CDR3 reads CSASLEGPYGYTF. Here the CDR3 DNA reads TGCAGTGCTAGTTTGGAGGGACCCTATGGCTACACCTTC.

V gene TRBV6-6 combines with J gene TRBJ2-7, with D unresolved. Germline V gene sequence: CDR1 MNHNY, CDR2 SVGAGI (reference sequence). This CDR3 contains 11 residues. Deletions cut 3 bases from V and 6 bases from J, with 6 bases between. The CDR3 DNA sequence: TGTGCCAGCAGTTATATAGGCGAGCAGTACTTC. Its protein product is CASSYIGEQYF.

This sequence joins TRBV29-1 and TRBJ2-3; 7 bases match TRBD1. The CDR3 consists of 12 residues. From germline, CDR1 is SQVTM and CDR2 ANQGSEA. Trimming removed 6 bases from V and 4 bases from J; junction bases left unmatched: 4. This CDR3 reads CSVQGFPDTQYF. DNA of the CDR3: TGCAGCGTACAGGGGTTTCCAGATACGCAGTATTTT.

The DNA of the CDR3 is TGTGCCAGCAGTCCTTGGACAGGGGTGACCCAGTACTTC. Residues: CASSPWTGVTQYF. The rearrangement links TRBV12-3 or TRBV12-4 to TRBJ2-5; TRBD1 agrees at 9 bases. The V and J ends lost 5 bases and 7 bases, in that order; junction bases with no gene match: 5. The CDR3 contains 13 residues.

This clonotype was counted between two and nine times. This chain connects TRBV12-3 or TRBV12-4 to TRBJ1-5, with no clear D. The CDR3 extends over 15 amino acids. V was pared by 6 bases and J by 5 bases, with 17 bases between. The CDR3 loop is CASRSGIDRDQPQHF. The CDR3 DNA sequence: TGTGCCAGCAGGTCCGGGATCGATAGGGATCAGCCCCAGCATTTT.

This clonotype was seen a few times. The gene calls are TRBV12-3 or TRBV12-4 and TRBJ2-1; D gene unclear. V dropped 8 bases and J dropped 0 bases, with 11 bases sitting between them. The CDR3 has 14 residues. The CDR3 coding sequence is TGTGCCAGCTCCTCGGCGAGCTCCTACAATGAGCAGTTCTTC. The encoded protein is CASSSASSYNEQFF.

This clonotype was counted many times. The gene calls are TRBV7-2 and TRBJ2-1; D may match TRBD1 or TRBD2 (5 bases each). The CDR3 sequence is 12 residues long. Germline values: CDR1 SGHTA, CDR2 FQGNSA. V was clipped by 6 bases and J by 7 bases, with 10 bases between them. The CDR3 region has the DNA TGTGCCAGCAGTTTATGGGGGAATGAGCAGTTCTTC. It translates to CASSLWGNEQFF.

The V and J genes are TRBV7-9 and TRBJ2-2; 10 bases are a match to TRBD1. Germline assignment: CDR1 SEHNR and CDR2 FQNEAQ (reference sequence). V shed 5 bases and J 6 bases; nucleotides not matched to a gene: 12. The CDR3 spans 17 residues. The CDR3 is CASSGPGQGHLAGELFF. The DNA for the CDR3 is TGTGCCAGCAGCGGCCCGGGACAGGGGCACCTCGCCGGGGAGCTGTTTTTT.

V usage is TRBV11-2 and J usage is TRBJ1-1; perhaps TRBD1 as D (6 bases). Per germline, CDR1 SGHAT and CDR2 FQNNGV. Trimming removed 5 bases at V and 10 bases at J, with 17 bases between. The CDR3 has 13 residues. Here the CDR3 reads CASSDRADRRAFF. CDR3 DNA: TGTGCCAGCAGCGACCGGGCCGACAGGAGAGCTTTCTTT.

Only a few counts were recorded for this clonotype. The chain is built from TRBV29-1 and TRBJ1-1; tentative D call: TRBD1 (5 bases). Trimming removed 5 bases from V and 1 base from J, with 8 bases in between. CDR3 length equals 12 residues. The germline CDR1 and CDR2 sequences are SQVTM and ANQGSEA. CDR3 amino acids: CSVTQGNTEAFF. CDR3 coding DNA: TGCAGCGTTACGCAGGGGAACACTGAAGCTTTCTTT.

The rearrangement joins TRBV2 to TRBJ2-1, with 7 bases matching TRBD1. The ends lost 7 bases at V and 10 bases at J; junction bases unmatched: 13. There are 14 residues in the CDR3. Germline values: CDR1 SNHLY, CDR2 FYNNEI. In DNA form, the CDR3 reads TGTGCCAGCAAGGGGGCCGTCCGGGTCGGGGAGCAGTTCTTC. Translated, it gives CASKGAVRVGEQFF.

This clonotype was counted a single time. The V and J genes are TRBV29-1 and TRBJ2-6, with D maybe TRBD1 (5 bases). Germline CDR1 SQVTM, CDR2 ANQGSEA. CDR3 length: 15 residues. Between the trimmed V and J ends, which lost 4 bases and 0 bases, there was a span of 10 bases. The CDR3 spells CSVGQLRSGANVLTF. DNA of the CDR3: TGCAGCGTTGGACAGCTTCGCTCTGGGGCCAACGTCCTGACTTTC.

The genes are TRBV12-5 and TRBJ1-5; 8 nucleotides agree with TRBD1. V was pared by 2 bases and J by 5 bases, with 14 bases of the junction left unmatched. Germline CDR1 and CDR2: LGHNT and FRNRAP. This CDR3 contains 18 residues. The CDR3 reads CASGLMLQGARRDQPQHF. The CDR3 DNA sequence: TGTGCTAGTGGTTTGATGCTCCAGGGGGCGAGACGAGATCAGCCCCAGCATTTT.

This clonotype was detected a few times. This sequence joins TRBV6-2 or TRBV6-3 and TRBJ1-2; TRBD1 matches 11 bases. V trimming: 4 bases; J trimming: 9 bases; junction bases outside the gene matches: 16. This CDR3 is 17 amino acids long. Germline V gives CDR1 MNHEY, CDR2 SVGEGT. CDR3: CASSFPPYWTGGLSYTF. The CDR3 coding sequence is TGTGCCAGCAGTTTCCCTCCATACTGGACAGGGGGCTTAAGCTACACCTTC.

The V and J genes are TRBV14 and TRBJ2-5, with D perhaps TRBD1 (6 bases). From germline, CDR1 is SGHDN and CDR2 FVKESK. Between the trimmed V and J ends, which lost 1 base and 4 bases, there was a span of 22 bases. There are 18 residues in the CDR3. As DNA, the CDR3 is TGTGCCAGCAGCCAAGGCCGGGACATACCCCACAGGAGAGAGACCCAGTACTTC. Its protein is CASSQGRDIPHRRETQYF.

The chain carries TRBV5-6 and TRBJ2-1, with TRBD1 matching over 10 bases. The CDR3 is made up of 16 amino acids. Germline CDR1 SGHDT, CDR2 YYEEEE. Trimming cost V 0 bases and J 2 bases; bases outside gene matches: 2. CDR3: CASSLEGQGAYNEQFF. The CDR3 DNA is TGTGCCAGCAGCTTGGAAGGACAGGGGGCCTACAATGAGCAGTTCTTC. The full variable domain, in which reference TRBV5-6 and TRBJ2-1 provide the parts outside the CDR3, is DAGVTQSPTHLIKTRGQQVTLRCSPKSGHDTVSWYQQALGQGPQFIFQYYEEEERQRGNFPDRFSGHQFPNYSSELNVNALLLGDSALYLCASSLEGQGAYNEQFFGPGTRLTVL.